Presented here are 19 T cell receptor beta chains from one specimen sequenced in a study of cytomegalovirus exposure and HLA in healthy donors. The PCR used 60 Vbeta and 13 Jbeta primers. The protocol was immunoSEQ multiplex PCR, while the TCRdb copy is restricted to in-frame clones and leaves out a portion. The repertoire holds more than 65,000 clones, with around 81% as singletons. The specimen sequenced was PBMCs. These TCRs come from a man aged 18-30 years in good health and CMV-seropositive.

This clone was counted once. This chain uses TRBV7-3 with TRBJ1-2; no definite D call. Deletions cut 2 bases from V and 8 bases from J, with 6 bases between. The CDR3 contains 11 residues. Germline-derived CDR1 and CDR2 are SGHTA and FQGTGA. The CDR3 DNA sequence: TGTGCCAGCAGCTTACGTAGAGGCTACACCTTC. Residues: CASSLRRGYTF.

CDR3 DNA sequence: TGTGCCAGCAGCTTAGTGCGTGTTAGCTCCTACAATGAGCAGTTCTTC. As protein: CASSLVRVSSYNEQFF. The chain joins TRBV7-8 to TRBJ2-1; D not resolved. This CDR3 has 16 amino acids. Trimming cost V 1 base and J 0 bases, with 10 bases left between them. CDR1 and CDR2 from the germline V gene are SGHVS and FQNEAQ.

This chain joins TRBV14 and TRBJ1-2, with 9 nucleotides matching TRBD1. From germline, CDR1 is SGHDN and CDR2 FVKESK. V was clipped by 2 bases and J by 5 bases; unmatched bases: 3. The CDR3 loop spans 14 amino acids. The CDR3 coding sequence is TGTGCCAGCAGCCAATCGGACAGGGGATATGGCTACACCTTC. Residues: CASSQSDRGYGYTF. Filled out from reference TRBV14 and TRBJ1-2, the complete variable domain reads EAGVTQFPSHSVIEKGQTVTLRCDPISGHDNLYWYRRVMGKEIKFLLHFVKESKQDESGMPNNRFLAERTGGTYSTLKVQPAELEDSGVYFCASSQSDRGYGYTFGSGTRLTVV.

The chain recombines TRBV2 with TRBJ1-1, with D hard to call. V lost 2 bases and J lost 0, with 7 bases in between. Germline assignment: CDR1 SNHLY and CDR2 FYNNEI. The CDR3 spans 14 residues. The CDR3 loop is CASSEHSLNTEAFF. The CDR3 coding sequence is TGTGCCAGCAGTGAACATAGTTTGAACACTGAAGCTTTCTTT. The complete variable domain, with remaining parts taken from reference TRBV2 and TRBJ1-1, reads EPEVTQTPSHQVTQMGQEVILRCVPISNHLYFYWYRQILGQKVEFLVSFYNNEISEKSEIFDDQFSVERPDGSNFTLKIRSTKLEDSAMYFCASSEHSLNTEAFFGQGTRLTVV.

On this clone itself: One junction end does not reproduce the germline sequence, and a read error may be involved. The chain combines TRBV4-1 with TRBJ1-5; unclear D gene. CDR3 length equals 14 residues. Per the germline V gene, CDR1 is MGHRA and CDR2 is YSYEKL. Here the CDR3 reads CASSQDGVGLALNF. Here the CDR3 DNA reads TGCGCCAGCAGCCAAGATGGTGTAGGTCTAGCGTTGAATTTT.

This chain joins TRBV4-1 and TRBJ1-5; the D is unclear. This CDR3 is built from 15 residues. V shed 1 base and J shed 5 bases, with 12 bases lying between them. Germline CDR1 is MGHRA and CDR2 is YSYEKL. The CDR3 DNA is TGCGCCAGCAGCCAAGTAGGAGCAGCTGATCAGCCCCAGCATTTT. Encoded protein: CASSQVGAADQPQHF.

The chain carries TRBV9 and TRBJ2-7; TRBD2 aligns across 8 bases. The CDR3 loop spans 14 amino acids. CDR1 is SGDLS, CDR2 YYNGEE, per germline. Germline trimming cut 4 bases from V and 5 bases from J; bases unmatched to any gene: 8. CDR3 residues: CASSLAGLFHEQYF. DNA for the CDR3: TGTGCCAGCAGCCTAGCGGGTTTATTCCACGAGCAGTACTTC.

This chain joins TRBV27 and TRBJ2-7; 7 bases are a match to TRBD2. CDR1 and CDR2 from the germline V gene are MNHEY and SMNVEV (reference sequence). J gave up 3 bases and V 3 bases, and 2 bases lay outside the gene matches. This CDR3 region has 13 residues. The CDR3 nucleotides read TGTGCCAGCAGTTTTGGGGACTACTACGAGCAGTACTTC. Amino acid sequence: CASSFGDYYEQYF.

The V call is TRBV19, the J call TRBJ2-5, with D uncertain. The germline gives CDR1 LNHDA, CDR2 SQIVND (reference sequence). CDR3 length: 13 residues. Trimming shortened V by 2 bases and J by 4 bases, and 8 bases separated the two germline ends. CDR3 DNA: TGTGCCAGTAGTATAACTCAGCGAGAGACCCAGTACTTC. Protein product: CASSITQRETQYF.

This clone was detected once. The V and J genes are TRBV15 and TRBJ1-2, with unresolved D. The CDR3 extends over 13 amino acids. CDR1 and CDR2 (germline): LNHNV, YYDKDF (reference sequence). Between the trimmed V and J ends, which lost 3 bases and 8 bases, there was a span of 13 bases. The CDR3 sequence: CATSRDRRGGYTF. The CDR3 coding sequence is TGTGCCACCAGCAGGGACCGTCGCGGGGGCTACACCTTC.

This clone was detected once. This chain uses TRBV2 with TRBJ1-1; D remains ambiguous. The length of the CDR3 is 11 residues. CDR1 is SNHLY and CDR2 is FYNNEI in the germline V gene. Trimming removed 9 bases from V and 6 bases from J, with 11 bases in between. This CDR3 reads CASSRGPEAFF. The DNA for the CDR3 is TGTGCCAGTAGTAGAGGCCCTGAAGCTTTCTTT.

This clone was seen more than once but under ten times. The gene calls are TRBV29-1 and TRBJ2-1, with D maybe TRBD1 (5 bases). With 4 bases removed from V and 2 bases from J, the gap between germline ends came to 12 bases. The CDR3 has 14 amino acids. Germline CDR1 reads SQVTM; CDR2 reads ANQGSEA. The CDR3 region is CSVGRQRTYNEQFF. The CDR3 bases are TGCAGCGTTGGCCGACAGAGAACCTACAATGAGCAGTTCTTC.

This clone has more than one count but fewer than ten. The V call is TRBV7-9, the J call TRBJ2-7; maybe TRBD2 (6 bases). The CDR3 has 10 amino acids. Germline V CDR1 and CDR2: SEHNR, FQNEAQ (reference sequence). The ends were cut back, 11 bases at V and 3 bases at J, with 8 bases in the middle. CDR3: CASGDYEQYF. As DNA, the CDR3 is TGTGCCTCGGGGGACTACGAGCAGTACTTC.

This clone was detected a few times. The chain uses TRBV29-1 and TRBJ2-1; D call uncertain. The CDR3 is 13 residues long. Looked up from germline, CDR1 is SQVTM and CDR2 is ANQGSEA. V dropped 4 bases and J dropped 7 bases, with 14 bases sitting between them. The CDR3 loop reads CSVGTRSRNEQFF. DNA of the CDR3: TGCAGCGTTGGAACCCGGAGCCGTAATGAGCAGTTCTTC.

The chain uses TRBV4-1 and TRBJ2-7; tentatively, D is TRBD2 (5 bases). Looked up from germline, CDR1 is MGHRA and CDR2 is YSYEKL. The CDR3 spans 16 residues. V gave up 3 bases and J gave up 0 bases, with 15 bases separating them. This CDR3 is CASSQGWTSYSYEQYF. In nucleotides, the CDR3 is TGCGCCAGCAGCCAGGGCTGGACTTCTTACTCCTACGAGCAGTACTTC.

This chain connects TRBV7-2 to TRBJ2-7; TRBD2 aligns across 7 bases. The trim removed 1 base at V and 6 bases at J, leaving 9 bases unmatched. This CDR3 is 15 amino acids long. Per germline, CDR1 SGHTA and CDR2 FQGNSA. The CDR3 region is CASSLGLGGGTEQYF. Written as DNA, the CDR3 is TGTGCCAGCAGCTTAGGGCTGGGGGGAGGGACCGAGCAGTACTTC.

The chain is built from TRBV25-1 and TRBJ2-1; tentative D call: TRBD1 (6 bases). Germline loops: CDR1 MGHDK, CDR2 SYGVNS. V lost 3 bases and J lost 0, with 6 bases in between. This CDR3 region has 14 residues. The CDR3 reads CASSDRGSYNEQFF. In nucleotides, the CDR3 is TGTGCCAGCAGTGACAGGGGCTCCTACAATGAGCAGTTCTTC.

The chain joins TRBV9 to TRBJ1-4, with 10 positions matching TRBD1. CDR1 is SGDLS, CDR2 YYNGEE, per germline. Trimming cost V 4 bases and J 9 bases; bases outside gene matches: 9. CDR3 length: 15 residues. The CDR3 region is CASSFRDRGLQKLFF. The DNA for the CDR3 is TGTGCCAGCAGCTTCCGGGACAGGGGTTTACAAAAACTGTTTTTT.

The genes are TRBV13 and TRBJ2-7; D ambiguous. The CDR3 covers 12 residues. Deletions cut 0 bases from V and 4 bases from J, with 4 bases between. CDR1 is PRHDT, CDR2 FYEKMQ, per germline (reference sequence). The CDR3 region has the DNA TGTGCCAGCAGCTTAGGCAGGTACGAGCAGTACTTC. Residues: CASSLGRYEQYF.